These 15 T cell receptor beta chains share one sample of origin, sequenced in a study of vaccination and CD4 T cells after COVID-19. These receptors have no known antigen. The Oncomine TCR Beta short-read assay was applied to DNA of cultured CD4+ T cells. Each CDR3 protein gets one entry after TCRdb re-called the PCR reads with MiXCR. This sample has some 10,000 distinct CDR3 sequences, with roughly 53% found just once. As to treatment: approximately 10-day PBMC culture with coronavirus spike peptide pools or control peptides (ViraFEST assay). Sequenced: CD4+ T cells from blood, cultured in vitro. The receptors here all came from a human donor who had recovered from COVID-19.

The CDR3 here is CASSLWRPRDSLHNQPQHF. DNA of the CDR3: TGTGCCAGCAGTTTATGGAGGCCCCGGGACAGCCTTCACAATCAGCCCCAGCATTTT. This sequence joins TRBV28 and TRBJ1-5, with TRBD1 matching over 7 bases. Per the germline V gene, CDR1 is MDHEN and CDR2 is SYDVKM. The CDR3 covers 19 residues. Germline trimming cut 0 bases from V and 3 bases from J; bases unmatched to any gene: 14.

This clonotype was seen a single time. CDR3 region: CASSLTAGGSEQYF. DNA for the CDR3: TGTGCCAGCAGCTTAACAGCGGGGGGTAGCGAGCAGTACTTC. J is TRBJ2-7 and V is TRBV11-3, with 9 bases identical to TRBD2. Germline V gives CDR1 SGHNT, CDR2 YENEEA. The CDR3 spans 14 residues. J gave up 6 bases and V 2 bases, and 5 bases lay outside the gene matches. Full variable domain (outside the CDR3, taken from reference TRBV11-3 and TRBJ2-7): EAGVVQSPRYKIIEKKQPVAFWCNPISGHNTLYWYLQNLGQGPELLIRYENEEAVDDSQLPKDRFSAERLKGVDSTLKIQPAELGDSAVYLCASSLTAGGSEQYFGPGTRLTVT.

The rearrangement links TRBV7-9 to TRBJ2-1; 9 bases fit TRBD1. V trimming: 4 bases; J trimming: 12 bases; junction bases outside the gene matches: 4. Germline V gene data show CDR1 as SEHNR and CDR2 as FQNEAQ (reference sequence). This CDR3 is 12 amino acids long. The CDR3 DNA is TGTGCCAGCAGCTCACAGGGACAGGGGCAGTTCTTC. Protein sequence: CASSSQGQGQFF.

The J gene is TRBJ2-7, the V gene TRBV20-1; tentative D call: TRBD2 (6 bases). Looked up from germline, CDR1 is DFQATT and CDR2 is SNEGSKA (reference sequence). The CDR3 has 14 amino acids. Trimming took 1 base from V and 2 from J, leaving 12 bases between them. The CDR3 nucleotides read TGCAGTGCTAGAGGGGCGGACTATACCTACGAGCAGTACTTC. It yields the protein CSARGADYTYEQYF.

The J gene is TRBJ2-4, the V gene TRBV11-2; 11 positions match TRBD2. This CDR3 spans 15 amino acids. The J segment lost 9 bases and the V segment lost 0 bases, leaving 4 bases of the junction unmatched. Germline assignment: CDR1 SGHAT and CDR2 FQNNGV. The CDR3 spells CASSLDGLAGGIQYF. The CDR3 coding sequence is TGTGCCAGCAGCTTAGACGGCCTAGCGGGGGGCATTCAGTACTTC.

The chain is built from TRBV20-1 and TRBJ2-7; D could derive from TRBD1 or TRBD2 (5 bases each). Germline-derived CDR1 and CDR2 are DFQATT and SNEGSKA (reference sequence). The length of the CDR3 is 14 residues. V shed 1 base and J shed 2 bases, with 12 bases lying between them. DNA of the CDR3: TGCAGTGCTAGAGGCGCCCGAGGGGCCTACGAGCAGTACTTC. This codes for CSARGARGAYEQYF.

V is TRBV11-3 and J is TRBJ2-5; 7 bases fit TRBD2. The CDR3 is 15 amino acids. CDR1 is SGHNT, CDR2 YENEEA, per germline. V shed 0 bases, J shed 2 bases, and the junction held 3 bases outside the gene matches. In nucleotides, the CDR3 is TGTGCCAGCAGCTTAGAGGGGGGGGGTCAAGAGACCCAGTACTTC. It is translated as CASSLEGGGQETQYF.

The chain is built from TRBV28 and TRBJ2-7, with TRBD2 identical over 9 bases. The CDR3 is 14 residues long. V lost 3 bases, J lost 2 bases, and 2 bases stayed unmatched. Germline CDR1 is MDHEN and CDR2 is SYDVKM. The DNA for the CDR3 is TGTGCCAGCAGTTTCCAGCGGGGGGCCTACGAGCAGTACTTC. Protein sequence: CASSFQRGAYEQYF. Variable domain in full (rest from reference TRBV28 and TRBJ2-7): DVKVTQSSRYLVKRTGEKVFLECVQDMDHENMFWYRQDPGLGLRLIYFSYDVKMKEKGDIPEGYSVSREKKERFSLILESASTNQTSMYLCASSFQRGAYEQYFGPGTRLTVT.

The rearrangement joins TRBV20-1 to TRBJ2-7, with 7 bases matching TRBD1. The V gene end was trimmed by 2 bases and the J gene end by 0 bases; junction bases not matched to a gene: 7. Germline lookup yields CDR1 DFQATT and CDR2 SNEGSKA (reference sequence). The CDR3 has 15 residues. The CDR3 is CSARSGQAASYEQYF. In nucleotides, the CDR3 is TGCAGTGCTAGATCCGGACAGGCCGCCTCCTACGAGCAGTACTTC.

The CDR3 protein is CASSPQGGAPTEAFF. CDR3 nucleotides: TGTGCCAGCAGCCCCCAGGGGGGGGCGCCCACTGAAGCTTTCTTT. The genes are TRBV7-2 and TRBJ1-1; 7 positions match TRBD1. V lost 5 bases to trimming and J lost 4 bases; unmatched junction nucleotides: 10. CDR1 and CDR2 (germline): SGHTA, FQGNSA. This CDR3 comprises 15 residues.

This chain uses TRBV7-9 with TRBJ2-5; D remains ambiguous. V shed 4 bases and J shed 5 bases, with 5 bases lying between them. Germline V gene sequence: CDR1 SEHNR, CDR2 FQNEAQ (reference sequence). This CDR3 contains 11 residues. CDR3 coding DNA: TGTGCCAGCAGCTCATCGGAGACCCAGTACTTC. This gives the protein CASSSSETQYF.

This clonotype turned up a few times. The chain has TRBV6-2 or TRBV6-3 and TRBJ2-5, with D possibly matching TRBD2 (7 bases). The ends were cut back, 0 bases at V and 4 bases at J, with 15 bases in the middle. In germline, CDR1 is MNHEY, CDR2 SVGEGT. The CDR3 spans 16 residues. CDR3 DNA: TGTGCCAGCAGTTACTCAACAGGGAGGGAGGGAGAGACCCAGTACTTC. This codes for CASSYSTGREGETQYF.

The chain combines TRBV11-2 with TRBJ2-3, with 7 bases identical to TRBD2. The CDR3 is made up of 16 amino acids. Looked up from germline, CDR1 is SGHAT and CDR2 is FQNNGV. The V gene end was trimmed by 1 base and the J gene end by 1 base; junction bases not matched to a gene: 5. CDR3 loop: CASSLGAGEGTDTQYF. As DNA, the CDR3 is TGTGCCAGCAGCTTAGGGGCGGGAGAGGGCACAGATACGCAGTATTTT.

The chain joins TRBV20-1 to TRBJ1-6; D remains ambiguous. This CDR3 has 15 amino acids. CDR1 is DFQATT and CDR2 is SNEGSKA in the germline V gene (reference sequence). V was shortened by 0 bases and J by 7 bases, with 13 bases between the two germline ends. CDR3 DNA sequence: TGCAGTGCTAGAGATGGGGAGCGGCAGAATTCACCCCTCCACTTT. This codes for CSARDGERQNSPLHF.

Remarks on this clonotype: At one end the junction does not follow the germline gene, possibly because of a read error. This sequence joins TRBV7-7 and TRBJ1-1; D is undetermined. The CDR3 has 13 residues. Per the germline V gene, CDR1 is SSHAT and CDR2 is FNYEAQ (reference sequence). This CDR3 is CASSLSRNTEAFF. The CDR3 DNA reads TGTGCTAGCAGCTTATCCCGGAACACTGAAGCTTTCTTT.